This TCR beta chain stems from a study of response to subunit inactivated influenza vaccine. Notes on the study in general: Authors suggested that a seasonal influenza vaccination recruits few new T cells each time.

TCRdb re-called the RT-PCR reads through MiXCR, storing one row per CDR3 protein. The table has roughly 500,000 distinct CDR3 sequences, around 25% seen once. CDR3 size: 17 residues. V lost 6 bases and J lost 3; bases outside the gene matches: 17. Turning to this clonotype: Its antigen is currently unknown.

The specimen was CD4+ T cells sorted from PBMCs, collected around 5 days after vaccination. The rearrangement links TRBV6-7 to TRBJ2-7; 7 bases map to TRBD1. TRBV6-7 is an ORF for which the function is uncertain. The sequence derives from a middle-aged man who received an inactivated influenza vaccine. The CDR3 loop reads CASRRRDSRPLYYEQYF. For the CDR3, the DNA is TGTGCCAGCAGGCGCCGGGACAGCCGCCCCTTATACTACGAGCAGTACTTC.